This T cell receptor beta chain came from a study of blood T cells in healthy people across ages. Regarding the study as a whole: Unsorted PBMC material precluded a definitive naive versus antigen-experienced comparison. When one million T cells were used, diversity estimates were thought to be underestimates.

About this clonotype: The target antigen is unknown.

Extraction yielded at least 5 micrograms of total RNA per sample. PCR was performed a second time for 7 to 11 cycles using a sample-barcoded 5' primer and a J-beta primer mix. With 12 random nucleotides, a template-switch adaptor tagged each individual cDNA molecule. TCRdb fed the 5' RACE reads into MiXCR, producing one record per CDR3 protein. The sample has roughly 730,000 distinct CDR3 sequences, roughly 50% seen once. This CDR3 is built from 14 residues. The germline V and J ends were trimmed by 5 bases and 3 bases, with 11 bases remaining between them. This receptor was identified in a man aged 35 to 55 in good health. The sequencing input was blood. The chain uses TRBV12-3 or TRBV12-4 and TRBJ1-5; the D is unclear. As DNA, the CDR3 is TGTGCCAGCAGTCTTGAGTTGTTCAATCAGCCCCAGCATTTT. Its translation: CASSLELFNQPQHF.